The TCR beta chain described here comes from a study of T cell repertoires in cytomegalovirus infection. Across the whole study: HLA-C-restricted CMV epitopes, recently identified, and well-studied HLA-B-restricted ones were used by the study. Indications came from public TCR beta signatures; they pointed to CMV infection and to a matching HLA type.

Remarks on this clonotype: Its antigen remains unidentified.

General study results and limits: Predominance within the ex vivo response was attributable to HLA-C-restricted CMV-specific TCR beta clonotypes.

TCRdb redid the calling of the reads with MiXCR, one entry per CDR3 protein. The profile shows 380,000 or so distinct CDR3 sequences, roughly 34% of them singletons. The sequence was obtained from a human donor in good health (CMV status not recorded). Some clones in this sample may be carry-over from other donors' samples. The sample consisted of cultured PBMCs, taken from culture after CMV antigen stimulation.

CDR3 amino acids: CSGLLAADTQYF. CDR3 nucleotide sequence: TGCAGCGGCCTACTAGCAGCAGATACGCAGTATTTT. The chain has TRBV29-1 and TRBJ2-3; D may be TRBD2 (6 bases). The CDR3 has 12 amino acids. The germline V gene encodes CDR1 SQVTM and CDR2 ANQGSEA. V was cut by 7 bases and J by 4 bases, with 12 bases left in between.